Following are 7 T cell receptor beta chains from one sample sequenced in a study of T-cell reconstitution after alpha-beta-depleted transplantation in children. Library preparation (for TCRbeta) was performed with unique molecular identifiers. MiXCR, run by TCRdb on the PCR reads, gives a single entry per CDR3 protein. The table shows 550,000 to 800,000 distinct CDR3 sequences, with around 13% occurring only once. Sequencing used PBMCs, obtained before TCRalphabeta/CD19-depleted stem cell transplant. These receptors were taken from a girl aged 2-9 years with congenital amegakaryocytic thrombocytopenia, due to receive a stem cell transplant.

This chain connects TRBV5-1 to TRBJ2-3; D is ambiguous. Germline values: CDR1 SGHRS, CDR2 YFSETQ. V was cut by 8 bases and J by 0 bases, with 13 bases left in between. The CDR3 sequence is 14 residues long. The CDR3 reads CARVGPISTDTQYF. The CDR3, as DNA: TGCGCCAGGGTCGGGCCTATAAGCACAGATACGCAGTATTTT.

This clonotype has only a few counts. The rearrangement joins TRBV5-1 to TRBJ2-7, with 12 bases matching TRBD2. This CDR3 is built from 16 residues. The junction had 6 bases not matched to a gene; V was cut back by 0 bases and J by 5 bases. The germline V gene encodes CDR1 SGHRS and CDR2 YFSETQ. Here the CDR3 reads CASSLVLAGGLNEQYF. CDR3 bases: TGCGCCAGCAGCTTGGTCCTAGCGGGAGGGCTCAACGAGCAGTACTTC.

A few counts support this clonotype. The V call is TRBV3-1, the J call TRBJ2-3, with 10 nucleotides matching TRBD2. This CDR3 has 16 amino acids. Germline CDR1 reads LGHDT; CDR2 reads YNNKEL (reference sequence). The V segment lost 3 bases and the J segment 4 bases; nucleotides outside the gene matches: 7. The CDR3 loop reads CASSHPGGLAADTQYF. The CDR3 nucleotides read TGTGCCAGCAGCCACCCCGGCGGACTAGCGGCAGATACGCAGTATTTT.

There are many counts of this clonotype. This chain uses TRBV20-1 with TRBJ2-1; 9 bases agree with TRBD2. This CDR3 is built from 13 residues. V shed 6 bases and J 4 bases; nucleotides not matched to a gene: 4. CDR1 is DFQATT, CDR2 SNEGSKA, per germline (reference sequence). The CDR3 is CSAHGLAYNEQFF. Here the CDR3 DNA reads TGCAGTGCGCATGGACTAGCGTACAATGAGCAGTTCTTC.

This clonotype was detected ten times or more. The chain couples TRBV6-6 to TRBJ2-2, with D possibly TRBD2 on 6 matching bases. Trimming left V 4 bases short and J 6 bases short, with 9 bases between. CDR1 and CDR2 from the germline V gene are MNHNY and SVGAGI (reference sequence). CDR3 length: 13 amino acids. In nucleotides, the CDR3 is TGTGCCAGCAGTTCACTAGCTGCCGGGGAGCTGTTTTTT. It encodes CASSSLAAGELFF.

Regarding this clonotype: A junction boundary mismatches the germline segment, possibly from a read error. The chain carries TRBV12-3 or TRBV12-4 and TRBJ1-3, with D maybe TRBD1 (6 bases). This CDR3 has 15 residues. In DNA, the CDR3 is TGTGCCAGCAGTTGGACAGTACCCTCTGCAAACACCATATATTTT. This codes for CASSWTVPSANTIYF.

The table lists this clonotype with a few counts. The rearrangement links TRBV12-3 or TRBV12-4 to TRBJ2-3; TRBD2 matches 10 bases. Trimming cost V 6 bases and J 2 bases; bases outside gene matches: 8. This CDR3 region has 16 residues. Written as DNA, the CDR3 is TGTGCCAGCAGGGGGGGACTAGCGACACCCACAGATACGCAGTATTTT. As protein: CASRGGLATPTDTQYF.